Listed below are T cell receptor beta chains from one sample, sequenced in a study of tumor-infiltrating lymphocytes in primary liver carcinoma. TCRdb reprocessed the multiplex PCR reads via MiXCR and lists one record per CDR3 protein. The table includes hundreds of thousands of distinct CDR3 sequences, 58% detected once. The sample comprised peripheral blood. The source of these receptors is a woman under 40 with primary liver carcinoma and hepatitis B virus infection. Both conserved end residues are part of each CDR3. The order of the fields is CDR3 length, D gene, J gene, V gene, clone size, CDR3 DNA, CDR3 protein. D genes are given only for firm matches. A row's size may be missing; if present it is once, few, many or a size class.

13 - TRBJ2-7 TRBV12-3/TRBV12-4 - TGTGCCAGCAGCCAGGCCATCACCCACGAGCAGTACTTC CASSQAITHEQYF
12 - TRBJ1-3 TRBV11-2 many TGTGCCAGCAGCCCCATTGCAAACACCATATATTTT CASSPIANTIYF
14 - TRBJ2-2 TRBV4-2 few TGTGCCAGCAGCAGGGGGGCGAACACCGGGGAGCTGTTTTTT CASSRGANTGELFF
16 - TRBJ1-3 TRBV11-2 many TGTGCCAGCAGCGCCCATCGACAGATCTCTGGAAACACCATATATTTT CASSAHRQISGNTIYF
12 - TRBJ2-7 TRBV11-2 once TGTGCCAGCGGGGGAGAAAGATACGGACAGTACTTC CASGGERYGQYF
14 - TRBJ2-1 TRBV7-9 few TGTGCCAGCATAGAGAGTGGGGTGCACAATGAGCAGTTCTTC CASIESGVHNEQFF
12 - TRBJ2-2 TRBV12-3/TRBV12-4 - TGTACCAGCAGCTGGTTGACCGGGGAGCTGTTTTTT CTSSWLTGELFF
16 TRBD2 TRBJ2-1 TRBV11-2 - TGTGCCGGCAGCCCGGGGCCGGGACTAAGGCACAATGAGCAGTTCTTC CAGSPGPGLRHNEQFF
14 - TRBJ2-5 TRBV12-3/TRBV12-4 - TGTGCCAGCAGTTTTAGGGCAGATGAAGAGACCCAGTACTTC CASSFRADEETQYF
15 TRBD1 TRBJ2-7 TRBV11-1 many TGTGCCAGCAGCTTAGCGCGGACAGGGTTTATCGAGCAGTACTTC CASSLARTGFIEQYF
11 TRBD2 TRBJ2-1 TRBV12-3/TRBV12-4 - TGTACCAGCAGTCCCCGCGGGAGGCAGTTCTTC CTSSPRGRQFF
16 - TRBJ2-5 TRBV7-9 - TGTGCCAGCAGCTCGCGACGGGGGAGGACCAAAGAGACCCAGTACTTC CASSSRRGRTKETQYF
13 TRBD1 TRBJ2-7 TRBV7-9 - TGTGCCAGCTCGGGACAGGGAGGTATCGAGCAGTACTTC CASSGQGGIEQYF
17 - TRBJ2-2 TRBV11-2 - TGTACTAGCAGCCCTGGACGGAATATGATAAACACCGGGGAGCTGTTTTTT CTSSPGRNMINTGELFF
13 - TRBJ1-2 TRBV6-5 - TGTGCCAGCAGTTACTCACAGGTTGATGGCTACACCTTC CASSYSQVDGYTF
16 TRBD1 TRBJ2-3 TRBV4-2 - TGTGCCAGCAGCCAGCCCGGACAGGGGGGGACAGGTACGCAGTATTTT CASSQPGQGGTGTQYF
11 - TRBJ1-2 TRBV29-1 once TGCAGCGTCCCCGCATTGTTGGGCTACACCTTC CSVPALLGYTF
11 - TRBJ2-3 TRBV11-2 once TGTGCCAGCAGCACATTAGGTACGCAGTATTTT CASSTLGTQYF
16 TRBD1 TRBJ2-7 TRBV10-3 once TGTGCCATCGGTAATTGGGGCGTCGGACAGGCATACGAGCAGTACTTC CAIGNWGVGQAYEQYF
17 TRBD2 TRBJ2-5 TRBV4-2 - TGTGCCAGCAGCCCCGGGACTAGCGGGAGGGTCGGAGAGACCCAGTACTTC CASSPGTSGRVGETQYF
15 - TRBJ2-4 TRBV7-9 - TGTGCCAGCGGCTTAGTGTTGGGCAGAAAAAACATTCAGTACTTC CASGLVLGRKNIQYF
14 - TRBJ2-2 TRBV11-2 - TGTGCCAGCAGTTTTAACACAGACACCGGGGAGCTGTTTTTT CASSFNTDTGELFF
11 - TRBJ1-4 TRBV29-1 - TGCGGAGTTGGAGACCATGAAAAACTGTTTTTT CGVGDHEKLFF
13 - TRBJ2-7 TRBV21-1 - TGTGTAAGACGTGGTAGCGCCTCGCGCGAGCAGTACTTC CVRRGSASREQYF
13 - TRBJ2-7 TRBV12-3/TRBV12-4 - TGTGCCAGCAGTTTAGGACACTCCTACGAGCAGGACTTC CASSLGHSYEQDF
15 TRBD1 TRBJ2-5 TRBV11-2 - TGTGCCAGCAGTCGAACCCGGACAGGGGGGGAGGCCCAGTACTTC CASSRTRTGGEAQYF
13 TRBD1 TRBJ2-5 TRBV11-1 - TGTGACAGCGAGGGACAGGGACAAGCGACCCAGTACTTC CDSEGQGQATQYF
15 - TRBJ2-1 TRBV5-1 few TGCGCCAGCAGTAACGGTCCAGGAGTGGTTAATGAGCAGTTCTTC CASSNGPGVVNEQFF
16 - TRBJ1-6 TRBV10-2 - TGCGCCAGCAGTGAGTCTGGCGGTGCCTATAATTCACCCCTCCACTTT CASSESGGAYNSPLHF
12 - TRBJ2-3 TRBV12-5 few TGTGCTAGTGGTCCCGCCACAGATACGCAGTATTTT CASGPATDTQYF
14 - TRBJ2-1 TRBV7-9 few TGTGCCAGCAGCCCGGAGCCGGCCTACAATGAGCAGTTCTTC CASSPEPAYNEQFF
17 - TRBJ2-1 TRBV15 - TGTGCCACCAGCAGAAGACCCCCGGCTCGTTCTAGCAATGAGCAGTTCTTC CATSRRPPARSSNEQFF
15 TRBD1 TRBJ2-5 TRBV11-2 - TGTGCCAGCGGTAAGGGACAGGGGGGTACTGAGACCCAGTACTTC CASGKGQGGTETQYF
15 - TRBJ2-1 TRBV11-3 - TGTGCCAGCAGCACTGAGGAGAACTCCTACAATAAGCAGTTCTTC CASSTEENSYNKQFF
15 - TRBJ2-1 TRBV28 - TGTGCCAGCAGTTTAATAATGGCCAATCGATATGAGCAGTTCTTC CASSLIMANRYEQFF
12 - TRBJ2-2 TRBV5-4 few TGTGCCAGCAGCTTAGGAGGGACCGAGCTGTTTTTT CASSLGGTELFF
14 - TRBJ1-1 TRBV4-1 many TGCGCCAGCAGCCATCCCGGGGAGGGAACTGAAGCTTTCTTT CASSHPGEGTEAFF
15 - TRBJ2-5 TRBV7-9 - TGTGCCAGCAGCTCCTGGACTAACGGACAAGAGACCCAGTACTTC CASSSWTNGQETQYF
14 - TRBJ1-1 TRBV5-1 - TGCGCCAGCAGCTTGGCCTCGGGGGGCACTGAAGCTTTCTTT CASSLASGGTEAFF
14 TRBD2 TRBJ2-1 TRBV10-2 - TGCGCCAGCTCGGGATTAGCGGGCGGCTATGAGCAGTTCTTC CASSGLAGGYEQFF
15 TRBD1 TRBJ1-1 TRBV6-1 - TGTGCCAGCAGTGGCCGGGACAGGGCGAACACTGAAGCTTTCTTT CASSGRDRANTEAFF
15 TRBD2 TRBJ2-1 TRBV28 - TGTGCCAGCAGTTTCATTAGCGGGAGCATCAATGAGCAGTTCTTC CASSFISGSINEQFF
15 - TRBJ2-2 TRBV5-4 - TGTGCCAGCAGCTTGTACAGGACGAACACCGGGGAGCTGTTTTTT CASSLYRTNTGELFF
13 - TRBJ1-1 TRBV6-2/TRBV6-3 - TGTGCCAGCAGTTCCCCCATGAACACTGAAGCTTTCTTT CASSSPMNTEAFF
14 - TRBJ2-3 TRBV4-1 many TGCGCCAGCAGCCAAGGGACTAGCACAGATACGCAGTATTTT CASSQGTSTDTQYF
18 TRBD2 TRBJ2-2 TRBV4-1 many TGCGCCAGCAGCCAAGATCGTGGCATTCAGCGGGATCCCGGGGAGCTGTTTTTT CASSQDRGIQRDPGELFF
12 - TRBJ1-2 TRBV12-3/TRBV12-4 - TGTGTCAGCAGTTTGGGCCAGGGAGGCTACACCTTC CVSSLGQGGYTF
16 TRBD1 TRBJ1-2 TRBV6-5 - TGTGCCGGCAGTTATTACGGACAGGGGGGAAACTATAGCTACACCTTC CAGSYYGQGGNYSYTF
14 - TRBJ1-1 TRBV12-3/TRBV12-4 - TGTGCCAACAGTCCTGGACGCCAGAACACTGAAGCTTTCTTT CANSPGRQNTEAFF
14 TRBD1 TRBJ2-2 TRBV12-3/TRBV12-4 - TGTGCCAGCAATGACAGGGGGTTTTCCGGGGAGCTGTTTTTT CASNDRGFSGELFF
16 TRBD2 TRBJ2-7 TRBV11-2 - TGTGCCAGCAACTCGGGGAGGGGCACCAGATACGACGAGCAGTACTTC CASNSGRGTRYDEQYF
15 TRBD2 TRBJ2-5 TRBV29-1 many TGCAGCGTTGTTAGGGGTAGCGGGAGTGGGGAGACCCAGTACTTC CSVVRGSGSGETQYF
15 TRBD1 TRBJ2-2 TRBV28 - TGTACCAGCAGTCAGCAGGGGGCCCGGACCGGGGAGCTGCTTTTT CTSSQQGARTGELLF
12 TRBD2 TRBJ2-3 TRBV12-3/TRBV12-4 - TGTGCCAGCAGGGGACTAACAGATACGCAGTATTTT CASRGLTDTQYF
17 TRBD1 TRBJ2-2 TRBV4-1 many TGCGCCAGCAGCCAAGAACCGACAGGGGGGCTCACCGGGGAGCTGTTTTTT CASSQEPTGGLTGELFF
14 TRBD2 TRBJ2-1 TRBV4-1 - TGCGCCAGCAGCAAAGCGGGAGGGAGGGATGAGCAGTTCTTC CASSKAGGRDEQFF
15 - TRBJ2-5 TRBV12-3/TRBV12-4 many TGTGCCAGCAGTTTTGGGGTAGGGGTCCAAGAGACCCAGTACTTC CASSFGVGVQETQYF